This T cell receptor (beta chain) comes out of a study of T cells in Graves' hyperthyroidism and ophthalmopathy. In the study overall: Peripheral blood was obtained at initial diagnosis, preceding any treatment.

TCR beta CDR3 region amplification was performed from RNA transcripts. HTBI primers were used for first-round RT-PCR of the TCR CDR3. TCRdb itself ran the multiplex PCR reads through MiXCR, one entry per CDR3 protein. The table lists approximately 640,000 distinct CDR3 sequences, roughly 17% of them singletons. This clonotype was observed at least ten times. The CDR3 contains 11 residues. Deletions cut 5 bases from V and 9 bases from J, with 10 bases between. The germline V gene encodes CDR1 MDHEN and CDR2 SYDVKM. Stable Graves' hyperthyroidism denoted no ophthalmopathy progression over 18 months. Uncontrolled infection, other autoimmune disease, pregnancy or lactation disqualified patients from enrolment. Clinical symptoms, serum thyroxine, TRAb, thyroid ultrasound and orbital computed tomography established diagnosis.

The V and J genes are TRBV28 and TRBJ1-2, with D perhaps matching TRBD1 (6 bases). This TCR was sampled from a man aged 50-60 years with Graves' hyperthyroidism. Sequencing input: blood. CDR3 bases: TGTGCCAGCAGTATTCAGGGGCGCTACACCTTC. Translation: CASSIQGRYTF.